This T cell receptor beta chain derives from a study of identical twins. Trimming removed 3 bases from V and 0 bases from J; junction bases left unmatched: 3. Germline assignment: CDR1 LNHNV and CDR2 YYDKDF (reference sequence). The length of the CDR3 is 15 residues. TCRdb recomputed calls from the 5' RACE reads with MiXCR, one row per CDR3 protein. The sample consists of about 520,000 distinct CDR3 sequences, about 20% of them appearing once. Of note for this clonotype: The antigen remains undetermined.

The study's findings and limits: Findings came from cross-sectional statistics, without long-term follow-up of donors.

These sequences were also reported in another study, on T cells expressing NK-cell markers. Per that paper: The TCR beta repertoires were obtained from sorted CD3+CD56+NKG2C+, CD3+CD56+NKG2C- and CD3+CD56-NKG2C+ T cells. Dominant NKG2C+ clonotypes accounted for about 1.0-8% of CD8+ T cells in several donors. Dominance of the CD3+CD56-NKG2C+ fraction by these clonotypes also held in four donors.

The receptor was isolated from a woman in her late teens or twenties in good health. Sequenced sample: CD4+ T cells sorted from blood. The chain links TRBV15 to TRBJ2-3; 7 positions agree with TRBD2. CDR3 protein: CATSRVAGSTDTQYF. CDR3 nucleotide sequence: TGTGCCACCAGCAGGGTAGCGGGTAGCACAGATACGCAGTATTTT.